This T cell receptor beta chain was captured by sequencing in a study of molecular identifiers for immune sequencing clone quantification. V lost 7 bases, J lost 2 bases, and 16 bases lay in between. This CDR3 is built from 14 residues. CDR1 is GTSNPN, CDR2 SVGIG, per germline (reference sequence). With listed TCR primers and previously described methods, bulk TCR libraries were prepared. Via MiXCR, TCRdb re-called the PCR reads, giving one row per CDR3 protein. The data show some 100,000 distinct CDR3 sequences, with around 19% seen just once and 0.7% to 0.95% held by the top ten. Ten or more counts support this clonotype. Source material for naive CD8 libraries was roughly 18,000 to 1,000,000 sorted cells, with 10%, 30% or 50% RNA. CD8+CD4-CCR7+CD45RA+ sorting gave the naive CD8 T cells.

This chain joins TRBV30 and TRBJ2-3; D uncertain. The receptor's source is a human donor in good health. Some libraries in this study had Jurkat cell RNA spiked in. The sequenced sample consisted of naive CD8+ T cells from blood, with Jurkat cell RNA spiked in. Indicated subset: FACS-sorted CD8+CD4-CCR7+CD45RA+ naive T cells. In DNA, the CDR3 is TGTGCCTCCTTCTTACTGGGAACCACAGATACGCAGTATTTT. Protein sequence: CASFLLGTTDTQYF.